Below are 14 T cell receptor beta chains sequenced from a single sample in a study of graft-versus-host responses after intestinal transplantation. Profiling relied on immunoSEQ multiplex PCR, and the TCRdb table lists in-frame clones only, not all of them. The sample has 90,000 to 120,000 clones; about 87% are singletons. These TCRs are of unknown antigen specificity. The source was unstimulated CD4+ T cells sorted from spleen or lymph node cells, collected before transplant. Receptors originate from a human donor who was the organ donor for an intestinal transplant.

The chain couples TRBV5-6 to TRBJ1-2; 9 nucleotides line up with TRBD1. This CDR3 spans 14 amino acids. Trimming at V came to 2 bases and at J to 5 bases, leaving 4 bases not matched to a gene. The germline V gene has CDR1 SGHDT and CDR2 YYEEEE. Here the CDR3 DNA reads TGTGCCAGCAGCTTCCGGGACAGGGAATATGGCTACACCTTC. Translated: CASSFRDREYGYTF.

This sequence joins TRBV6-1 and TRBJ2-5, with 7 bases matching TRBD2. This CDR3 has 12 residues. With V trimmed by 8 bases and J by 5 bases, 5 bases remained unmatched. Germline-derived CDR1 and CDR2 are MNHNS and SASEGT. DNA of the CDR3: TGTGCCAGCCGGGCTAGCGGTGAGACCCAGTACTTC. Protein: CASRASGETQYF.

This clone appeared a few times. The V call is TRBV4-2, the J call TRBJ1-6; D is perhaps TRBD1 (5 bases). V was pared by 0 bases and J by 7 bases, with 16 bases between. The CDR3 runs 17 residues. Germline lookup yields CDR1 LGHNA and CDR2 YNFKEQ. The CDR3 protein is CASSQDLRLGGNSPLHF. The CDR3 DNA follows: TGTGCCAGCAGCCAAGATTTACGATTGGGGGGAAATTCACCCCTCCACTTT.

The V call is TRBV6-1, the J call TRBJ2-2, with D hard to call. Germline loops: CDR1 MNHNS, CDR2 SASEGT. V lost 11 bases to trimming and J lost 7 bases, with 11 bases between them. This CDR3 is built from 11 residues. The CDR3, as DNA: TGTGCCTCCCGACGGAGCGGGGAGCTGTTTTTT. It is translated as CASRRSGELFF.

V usage is TRBV6-5 and J usage is TRBJ1-4, with D tentatively TRBD1 (5 bases). With 6 bases removed from V and 7 bases from J, the gap between germline ends came to 15 bases. This CDR3 has 14 amino acids. Germline V gene lookup returns CDR1 MNHEY and CDR2 SVGAGI. The CDR3 nucleotides read TGTGCCAGCAGGGCCCTGGGGGAGGGTGAAAAACTGTTTTTT. It specifies CASRALGEGEKLFF.

The rearrangement uses TRBV5-6 and TRBJ1-2; a possible D gene is TRBD1 (5 bases). The germline V gene has CDR1 SGHDT and CDR2 YYEEEE. The CDR3 covers 11 residues. The V and J ends lost 4 bases and 5 bases respectively, with 6 bases between them. CDR3 amino acids: CASSRQYGYTF. The CDR3, as DNA: TGTGCCAGCAGCCGACAGTATGGCTACACCTTC.

The chain carries TRBV19 and TRBJ1-2; 12 bases line up with TRBD1. The CDR3 has 18 residues. The germline V gene has CDR1 LNHDA and CDR2 SQIVND (reference sequence). V trimming: 5 bases; J trimming: 4 bases; junction bases outside the gene matches: 14. This CDR3 reads CASSVPLYGTGGFYGYTF. The CDR3 nucleotides are TGTGCCAGTAGTGTCCCTCTATATGGGACAGGGGGCTTCTATGGCTACACCTTC. Drawing the rest from reference TRBV19 and TRBJ1-2, the complete variable domain is DGGITQSPKYLFRKEGQNVTLSCEQNLNHDAMYWYRQDPGQGLRLIYYSQIVNDFQKGDIAEGYSVSREKKESFPLTVTSAQKNPTAFYLCASSVPLYGTGGFYGYTFGSGTRLTVV.

The chain employs TRBV15 and TRBJ1-1; 8 nucleotides match TRBD1. The germline V gene encodes CDR1 LNHNV and CDR2 YYDKDF (reference sequence). The V and J ends lost 3 bases and 0 bases, in that order; junction bases with no gene match: 6. There are 16 residues in the CDR3. The CDR3 DNA reads TGTGCCACCAGCAGGGGGCAGGGGGCCGTGAACACTGAAGCTTTCTTT. As protein: CATSRGQGAVNTEAFF.

The chain uses TRBV5-1 and TRBJ2-5; TRBD2 is a possible D gene (7 bases). CDR1 is SGHRS, CDR2 YFSETQ, per germline. V lost 5 bases and J lost 3, with 14 bases in between. This CDR3 is built from 14 residues. Here the CDR3 reads CASRLRGGEETQYF. The CDR3 DNA follows: TGCGCCAGCAGACTTAGGGGGGGGGAAGAGACCCAGTACTTC.

This clone was seen only once. The V call is TRBV4-1, the J call TRBJ1-1; D not resolved. V shed 0 bases and J shed 1 base, with 9 bases lying between them. The CDR3 has 15 amino acids. Germline V gene sequence: CDR1 MGHRA, CDR2 YSYEKL. CDR3 in amino acids: CASSQEISQNTEAFF. Here the CDR3 DNA reads TGCGCCAGCAGCCAAGAGATCAGCCAGAACACTGAAGCTTTCTTT.

The chain has TRBV13 and TRBJ1-5; D is unresolved. The germline V gene encodes CDR1 PRHDT and CDR2 FYEKMQ (reference sequence). Trimming removed 5 bases from V and 5 bases from J, with 13 bases in between. This CDR3 contains 14 residues. This CDR3 is CASSIRAGYQPQHF. The CDR3 region has the DNA TGTGCCAGCAGCATAAGGGCAGGTTATCAGCCCCAGCATTTT.

V usage is TRBV5-1 and J usage is TRBJ2-1; possibly TRBD1 for D (6 bases). Germline CDR1 is SGHRS and CDR2 is YFSETQ. Trimming left V 2 bases short and J 0 bases short, with 12 bases between. The CDR3 is 16 residues long. This CDR3 is CASSLQGSSSYNEQFF. Here the CDR3 DNA reads TGCGCCAGCAGCTTACAGGGCTCAAGCTCCTACAATGAGCAGTTCTTC.

The J gene is TRBJ2-3, the V gene TRBV7-3, with 7 nucleotides matching TRBD2. CDR1 and CDR2 (germline): SGHTA, FQGTGA. This CDR3 spans 12 amino acids. Trimming cost V 4 bases and J 8 bases; bases outside gene matches: 3. This CDR3 reads CASSSCGGTQYF. For the CDR3, the DNA is TGTGCCAGCAGCTCGTGCGGGGGTACGCAGTATTTT. The full variable domain, with the rest looked up from reference TRBV7-3 and TRBJ2-3, is GAGVSQTPSNKVTEKGKYVELRCDPISGHTALYWYRQSLGQGPEFLIYFQGTGAADDSGLPNDRFFAVRPEGSVSTLKIQRTERGDSAVYLCASSSCGGTQYFGPGTRLTVL.

This rearrangement joins TRBV2 to TRBJ1-5; possible D gene TRBD1, 5 bases. The CDR3 loop spans 13 amino acids. From germline, CDR1 is SNHLY and CDR2 FYNNEI. With 7 bases removed from V and 4 bases from J, the gap between germline ends came to 11 bases. CDR3 residues: CASMGPGNQPQHF. In DNA form, the CDR3 reads TGTGCCAGCATGGGACCGGGAAATCAGCCCCAGCATTTT.